These 28 T cell receptor beta chains were all obtained from the same sample, sequenced in a study of T cells in Graves' hyperthyroidism and ophthalmopathy. The CDR3 regions of TCR beta were amplified from RNA transcripts. The HTBI primer set was used in a first-round RT-PCR of the TCR CDR3. From the multiplex PCR reads, TCRdb called clonotypes with MiXCR, one entry per CDR3 protein. The sample lists roughly 740,000 distinct CDR3 sequences, 16% seen once, with around 8.1% in the top ten. Sequences were obtained from blood. Receptor source: a young man with Graves' hyperthyroidism.

The chain recombines TRBV28 with TRBJ2-1; the match to TRBD2 covers 9 bases. The germline gives CDR1 MDHEN, CDR2 SYDVKM. V was clipped by 1 base and J by 6 bases; unmatched bases: 7. The CDR3 covers 16 residues. CDR3 in amino acids: CASSLSRSGRTNEQFF. The CDR3 nucleotides are TGTGCCAGCAGTTTATCGCGAAGCGGGAGGACCAATGAGCAGTTCTTC.

A few counts support this clonotype. This chain links TRBV12-3 or TRBV12-4 with TRBJ2-7, with 10 nucleotides matching TRBD1. V dropped 4 bases and J dropped 3; count of bases not matched to a gene: 6. The CDR3 is 15 residues long. In DNA form, the CDR3 reads TGTGCCAGCAGTTCCGGACAGGGGGGCATCTACGAGCAGTACTTC. Residues: CASSSGQGGIYEQYF.

This clonotype was picked up many times. The chain joins TRBV29-1 to TRBJ1-5; D gene ambiguous. The CDR3 length is 13 residues. V lost 7 bases to trimming and J lost 3 bases, with 13 bases between them. Germline CDR1 reads SQVTM; CDR2 reads ANQGSEA. The CDR3 loop is CSAITGYNQPQHF. The DNA of the CDR3 is TGCAGCGCGATCACGGGGTACAATCAGCCCCAGCATTTT.

The chain employs TRBV6-5 and TRBJ1-1; D call uncertain. Trimming removed 0 bases at V and 1 base at J, with 9 bases between. Germline assignment: CDR1 MNHEY and CDR2 SVGAGI. This CDR3 contains 15 residues. The CDR3 nucleotides are TGTGCCAGCAGTTACTCAATTGAGGGGAACACTGAAGCTTTCTTT. Translating gives CASSYSIEGNTEAFF.

The table lists this clonotype with a few counts. The CDR3 DNA follows: TGTGCCAGCAGCCAGGCCGGGTCTAGGGCCACCGGGGAGCTGTTTTTT. It encodes CASSQAGSRATGELFF. The chain is built from TRBV3-1 and TRBJ2-2; D not certain. The CDR3 is 16 amino acids. V lost 3 bases and J 4 bases, leaving 15 bases between the germline ends. Looked up from germline, CDR1 is LGHDT and CDR2 is YNNKEL (reference sequence).

This clonotype was counted many times. This rearrangement joins TRBV18 to TRBJ2-7; D unresolved. The germline gives CDR1 KGHSH, CDR2 LQKENI. With 7 bases removed from V and 0 bases from J, the gap between germline ends came to 10 bases. The length of the CDR3 is 13 residues. CDR3 region: CASFKGSSYEQYF. In nucleotides, the CDR3 is TGTGCCAGCTTTAAGGGATCCTCCTACGAGCAGTACTTC.

This clonotype has a count of ten or more. This sequence joins TRBV18 and TRBJ1-1; D is ambiguous. The germline V and J ends were trimmed by 1 base and 3 bases, with 6 bases remaining between them. Per the germline V gene, CDR1 is KGHSH and CDR2 is LQKENI. This CDR3 contains 13 residues. The DNA for the CDR3 is TGTGCCAGCTCACCACGGGGAGACACTGAAGCTTTCTTT. It translates to CASSPRGDTEAFF.

This clonotype was seen a few times. The chain couples TRBV11-2 to TRBJ1-2; D ambiguous. Germline V gene sequence: CDR1 SGHAT, CDR2 FQNNGV. Trimming took 5 bases from V and 3 from J, leaving 13 bases between them. The CDR3 spans 14 residues. The CDR3, as DNA: TGTGCCAGCAGCAAGGCCCCGGATTACTATGGCTACACCTTC. This sequence encodes CASSKAPDYYGYTF.

This clonotype occurred a few times. The gene calls are TRBV6-9 and TRBJ1-4; no definite D call. The germline V gene has CDR1 MNHGY and CDR2 SVAAGI. There are 14 residues in the CDR3. Trimming took off 3 bases at V and 2 bases at J, with 7 bases between the two ends. The CDR3 is CASSYRPTNEKLFF. The CDR3 bases are TGTGCCAGCAGTTACCGGCCCACTAATGAAAAACTGTTTTTT.

The rearrangement uses TRBV7-8 and TRBJ2-3; 8 nucleotides line up with TRBD2. The CDR3 spans 15 residues. The V segment lost 0 bases and the J segment 5 bases; nucleotides outside the gene matches: 4. CDR1 is SGHVS and CDR2 is FQNEAQ in the germline V gene. CDR3 DNA sequence: TGTGCCAGCAGCTTAGCCCTAGCGGGTCTAGATACGCAGTATTTT. Translating it yields CASSLALAGLDTQYF.

The rearrangement links TRBV11-1 to TRBJ1-6; D not certain. Germline V gene lookup returns CDR1 SGHAT and CDR2 FQDESV (reference sequence). The CDR3 length is 14 residues. Trimming removed 5 bases at V and 9 bases at J, with 14 bases between. The CDR3 protein is CASSLRQASSPLHF. For the CDR3, the DNA is TGTGCCAGCAGCCTGCGACAAGCAAGTTCACCCCTCCACTTT.

J is TRBJ2-7 and V is TRBV5-5; D gene unclear. The CDR3 loop spans 14 amino acids. CDR1 is SGHKS, CDR2 YYEKEE, per germline (reference sequence). Trimming pared 1 base from V and 2 bases from J, leaving 10 bases between. The CDR3 region is CASSLWATAYEQYF. The CDR3 DNA follows: TGTGCCAGCAGCTTGTGGGCGACTGCCTACGAGCAGTACTTC.

There are a few counts of this clonotype. The chain uses TRBV6-1 and TRBJ2-1; 9 bases fit TRBD2. Looked up from germline, CDR1 is MNHNS and CDR2 is SASEGT. The CDR3 is 15 residues long. Trimming removed 5 bases from V and 5 bases from J; junction bases left unmatched: 7. The CDR3 loop is CASSTSGSRNNEQFF. In DNA form, the CDR3 reads TGTGCCAGCAGTACTAGCGGGTCACGAAACAATGAGCAGTTCTTC.

This clonotype was detected ten times or more. The chain is built from TRBV7-9 and TRBJ2-2; D remains unclear. CDR3 length: 14 residues. V dropped 4 bases and J dropped 5 bases, with 11 bases sitting between them. CDR1 is SEHNR and CDR2 is FQNEAQ in the germline V gene (reference sequence). This CDR3 reads CASSYSYGTGELFF. CDR3 DNA: TGTGCCAGCAGCTATTCCTACGGGACCGGGGAGCTGTTTTTT.

The chain has TRBV28 and TRBJ1-6, with D uncertain. The CDR3 length is 14 residues. Deletions cut 4 bases from V and 10 bases from J, with 14 bases between. Germline V CDR1 and CDR2: MDHEN, SYDVKM. The DNA for the CDR3 is TGTGCCAGCAGTTCACGACGGGAGCGGTCACCCCTCCACTTT. This translates into CASSSRRERSPLHF.

The chain combines TRBV14 with TRBJ2-3; the D gene is possibly TRBD2 (6 bases). Germline V gene sequence: CDR1 SGHDN, CDR2 FVKESK. Between the trimmed V and J ends, which lost 4 bases and 0 bases, there was a span of 17 bases. The CDR3 length is 17 residues. Here the CDR3 DNA reads TGTGCCAGCAGCCGCGCGACTAGGACTTTTAGCACAGATACGCAGTATTTT. Translating it yields CASSRATRTFSTDTQYF.

The chain carries TRBV5-1 and TRBJ2-2; 13 positions match TRBD2. The CDR3 covers 15 residues. V gave up 4 bases and J gave up 7 bases; unmatched junction bases: 4. In germline, CDR1 is SGHRS, CDR2 YFSETQ. The CDR3 protein is CASSIGLAGVGELFF. Written as DNA, the CDR3 is TGCGCCAGCAGCATAGGACTAGCGGGAGTCGGGGAGCTGTTTTTT.

The sample holds a few counts of this clonotype. The CDR3 region is CASSPPRMRDSLSGANVLTF. The CDR3 DNA reads TGTGCCAGCTCACCACCACGAATGAGGGACAGCCTCTCTGGGGCCAACGTCCTGACTTTC. The chain joins TRBV18 to TRBJ2-6, with 7 bases that match TRBD1. The junction had 11 bases not matched to a gene; V was cut back by 0 bases and J by 0 bases. Per the germline V gene, CDR1 is KGHSH and CDR2 is LQKENI. CDR3 length equals 20 residues.

This clonotype has ten or more counts. The chain employs TRBV20-1 and TRBJ2-1; TRBD2 is a possible D gene (6 bases). Trimming pared 5 bases from V and 4 bases from J, leaving 21 bases between. In germline, CDR1 is DFQATT, CDR2 SNEGSKA (reference sequence). The CDR3 totals 16 residues. CDR3 sequence (DNA): TGCAGTGCTTATGTAAATAGCGGTAAGGGGTACAATGAGCAGTTCTTC. As protein: CSAYVNSGKGYNEQFF.

This clonotype was detected many times. The chain joins TRBV4-2 to TRBJ2-5; 9 bases match TRBD2. The CDR3 consists of 14 residues. Germline V gives CDR1 LGHNA, CDR2 YNFKEQ. J was trimmed by 5 bases and V by 4 bases; bases with no gene match: 5. The CDR3 DNA reads TGTGCCAGCAGCCTTAGCGGGAGTAGCGAGACCCAGTACTTC. Translation gives CASSLSGSSETQYF.

This clonotype has ten or more counts. V gene TRBV2 combines with J gene TRBJ2-1; 10 bases map to TRBD1. V shed 7 bases, J shed 6 bases, and the junction held 6 bases outside the gene matches. This CDR3 comprises 14 residues. Germline lookup yields CDR1 SNHLY and CDR2 FYNNEI. The CDR3 sequence: CASKGQGSGNEQFF. The CDR3 DNA follows: TGTGCCAGCAAGGGACAGGGGTCGGGCAATGAGCAGTTCTTC. Based on the CDR3 plus reference TRBV2 and TRBJ2-1, the full variable domain is EPEVTQTPSHQVTQMGQEVILRCVPISNHLYFYWYRQILGQKVEFLVSFYNNEISEKSEIFDDQFSVERPDGSNFTLKIRSTKLEDSAMYFCASKGQGSGNEQFFGPGTRLTVL.

The chain employs TRBV7-2 and TRBJ2-7, with 8 bases fitting TRBD1. Germline V gene sequence: CDR1 SGHTA, CDR2 FQGNSA. V shed 2 bases, J shed 2 bases, and the junction held 5 bases outside the gene matches. This CDR3 spans 15 amino acids. CDR3 in DNA: TGTGCCAGCAGCTTAACCGGACAGGGCACCTACGAGCAGTACTTC. Translating gives CASSLTGQGTYEQYF.

The chain links TRBV3-1 to TRBJ2-3; 11 bases line up with TRBD2. The trim removed 5 bases at V and 5 bases at J, leaving 9 bases unmatched. The CDR3 loop spans 16 amino acids. The V gene's germline CDR1 is LGHDT and CDR2 YNNKEL (reference sequence). In nucleotides, the CDR3 is TGTGCCAGCAGCAGTCTGACTAGCGGGATTGAAGATACGCAGTATTTT. It translates to CASSSLTSGIEDTQYF.

This clonotype was counted only a few times. V is TRBV20-1 and J is TRBJ2-1; D ambiguous. The germline V gene encodes CDR1 DFQATT and CDR2 SNEGSKA (reference sequence). Trimming removed 2 bases at V and 2 bases at J, with 16 bases between. This CDR3 comprises 16 residues. CDR3 protein: CSARSPVDWTYNEQFF. The DNA for the CDR3 is TGCAGTGCTAGATCCCCGGTCGACTGGACCTACAATGAGCAGTTCTTC.

This clonotype was found many times. The rearrangement joins TRBV11-2 to TRBJ1-1; D is possibly TRBD1 (5 bases). Trimming took off 1 base at V and 4 bases at J, with 16 bases between the two ends. Germline-derived CDR1 and CDR2 are SGHAT and FQNNGV. The CDR3 has 16 residues. CDR3 sequence reads: CASSLVGVIGSTEAFF. CDR3 DNA sequence: TGTGCCAGCAGCTTAGTGGGGGTGATCGGTTCCACTGAAGCTTTCTTT.

Remarks on this clonotype: Given a much more abundant clone one base away, this may be a read error. The rearrangement uses TRBV20-1 and TRBJ2-1; D not certain. Trimming took 6 bases from V and 2 from J, leaving 17 bases between them. Germline V gene lookup returns CDR1 DFQATT and CDR2 SNEGSKA (reference sequence). The CDR3 has 15 residues. DNA for the CDR3: TGCAGTGCCTCCCCCCGCCGGCGTACCTACAATGAGCAGTTCTTC. It specifies CSASPRRRTYNEQFF.

This clonotype has ten or more counts. The chain joins TRBV10-3 to TRBJ1-1, with D perhaps matching TRBD1 (6 bases). V was clipped by 4 bases and J by 5 bases, with 17 bases between them. The germline V gene encodes CDR1 ENHRY and CDR2 SYGVKD. The CDR3 runs 15 residues. CDR3 region: CAISGSGRGGTEAFF. The CDR3 nucleotides read TGTGCCATCAGTGGAAGCGGCAGGGGAGGGACTGAAGCTTTCTTT.

This clonotype occurred many times. The gene calls are TRBV20-1 and TRBJ2-7; 10 nucleotides align to TRBD2. CDR1 and CDR2 (germline): DFQATT, SNEGSKA (reference sequence). The ends lost 6 bases at V and 7 bases at J; junction bases unmatched: 9. The CDR3 is 13 amino acids. The CDR3 spells CSAKREGLGEQYF. In DNA form, the CDR3 reads TGCAGTGCAAAGCGGGAGGGCCTCGGGGAGCAGTACTTC.